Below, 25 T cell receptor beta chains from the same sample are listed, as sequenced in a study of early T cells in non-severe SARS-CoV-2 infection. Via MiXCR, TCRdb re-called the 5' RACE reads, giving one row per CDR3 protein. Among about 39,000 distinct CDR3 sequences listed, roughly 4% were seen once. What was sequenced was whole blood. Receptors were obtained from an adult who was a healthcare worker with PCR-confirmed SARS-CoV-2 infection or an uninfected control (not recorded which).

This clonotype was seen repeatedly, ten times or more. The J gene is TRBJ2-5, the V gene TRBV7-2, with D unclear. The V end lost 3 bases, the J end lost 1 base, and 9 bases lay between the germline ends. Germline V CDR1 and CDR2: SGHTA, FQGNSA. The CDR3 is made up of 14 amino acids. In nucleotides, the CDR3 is TGTGCCAGCAGCTTCTCTAGGAGCCAAGAGACCCAGTACTTC. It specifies CASSFSRSQETQYF.

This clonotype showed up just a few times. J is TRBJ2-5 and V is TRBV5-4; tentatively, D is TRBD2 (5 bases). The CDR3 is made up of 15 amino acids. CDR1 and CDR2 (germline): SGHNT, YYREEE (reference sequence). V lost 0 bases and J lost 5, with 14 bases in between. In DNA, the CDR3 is TGTGCCAGCAGCTTGGCCATTACTAGTAGGGAGACCCAGTACTTC. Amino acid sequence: CASSLAITSRETQYF.

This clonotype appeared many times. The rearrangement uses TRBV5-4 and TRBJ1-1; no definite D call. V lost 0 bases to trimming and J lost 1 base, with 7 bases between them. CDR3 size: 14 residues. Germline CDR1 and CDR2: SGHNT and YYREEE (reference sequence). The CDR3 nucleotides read TGTGCCAGCAGCTTGGATGGGAAGAACACTGAAGCTTTCTTT. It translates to CASSLDGKNTEAFF. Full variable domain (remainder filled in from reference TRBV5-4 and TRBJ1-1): ETGVTQSPTHLIKTRGQQVTLRCSSQSGHNTVSWYQQALGQGPQFIFQYYREEENGRGNFPPRFSGLQFPNYSSELNVNALELDDSALYLCASSLDGKNTEAFFGQGTRLTVV.

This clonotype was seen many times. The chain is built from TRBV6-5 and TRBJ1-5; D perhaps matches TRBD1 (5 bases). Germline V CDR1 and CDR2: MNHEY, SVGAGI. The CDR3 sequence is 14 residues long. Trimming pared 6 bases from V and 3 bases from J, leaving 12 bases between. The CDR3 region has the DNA TGTGCCAGCAGAGGGACCTTAAACAATCAGCCCCAGCATTTT. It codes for CASRGTLNNQPQHF.

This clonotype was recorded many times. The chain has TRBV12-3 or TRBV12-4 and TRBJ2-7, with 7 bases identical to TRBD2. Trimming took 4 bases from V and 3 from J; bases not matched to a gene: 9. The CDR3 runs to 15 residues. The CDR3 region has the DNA TGTGCCAGCAGTTCCTCCTCTAGCGGATTCTACGAGCAGTACTTC. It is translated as CASSSSSSGFYEQYF.

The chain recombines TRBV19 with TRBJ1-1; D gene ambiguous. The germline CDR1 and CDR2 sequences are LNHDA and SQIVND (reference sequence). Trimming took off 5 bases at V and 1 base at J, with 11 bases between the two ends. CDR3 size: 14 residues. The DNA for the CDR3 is TGTGCCAGTAGTCTCATTGTGGCGAACACTGAAGCTTTCTTT. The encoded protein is CASSLIVANTEAFF.

CDR3: CASSPGLAGGINTGELFF. As DNA, the CDR3 is TGTGCCAGCAGCCCGGGACTAGCGGGGGGGATTAACACCGGGGAGCTGTTTTTT. The V gene is TRBV3-1, the J gene TRBJ2-2; 16 nucleotides match TRBD2. Germline V gene sequence: CDR1 LGHDT, CDR2 YNNKEL (reference sequence). The CDR3 spans 18 residues. Trimming removed 4 bases from V and 2 bases from J; junction bases left unmatched: 4.

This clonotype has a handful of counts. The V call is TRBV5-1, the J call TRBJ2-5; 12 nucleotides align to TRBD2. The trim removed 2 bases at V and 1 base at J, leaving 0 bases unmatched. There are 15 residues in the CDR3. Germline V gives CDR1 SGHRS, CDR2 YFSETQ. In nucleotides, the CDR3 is TGCGCCAGCAGCTTACTAGCGGGAGGCCAAGAGACCCAGTACTTC. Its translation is CASSLLAGGQETQYF. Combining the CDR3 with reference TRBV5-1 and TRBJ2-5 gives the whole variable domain KAGVTQTPRYLIKTRGQQVTLSCSPISGHRSVSWYQQTPGQGLQFLFEYFSETQRNKGNFPGRFSGRQFSNSRSEMNVSTLELGDSALYLCASSLLAGGQETQYFGPGTRLLVL.

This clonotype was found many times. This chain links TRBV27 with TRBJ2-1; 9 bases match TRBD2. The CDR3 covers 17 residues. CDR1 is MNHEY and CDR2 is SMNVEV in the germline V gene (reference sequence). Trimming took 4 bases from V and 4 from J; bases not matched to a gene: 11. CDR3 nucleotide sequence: TGTGCCAGCAGTTCCACAACTTTGCGGGGGGGTTACAATGAGCAGTTCTTC. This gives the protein CASSSTTLRGGYNEQFF.

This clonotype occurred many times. The DNA for the CDR3 is TGTGCCAGCAGTTTACGGCAGAGCCGCACAGATACGCAGTATTTT. Amino acid sequence: CASSLRQSRTDTQYF. The J gene is TRBJ2-3, the V gene TRBV27, with unresolved D. This CDR3 has 15 amino acids. Trimming shortened V by 2 bases and J by 1 base, and 10 bases separated the two germline ends. The V gene's germline CDR1 is MNHEY and CDR2 SMNVEV (reference sequence).

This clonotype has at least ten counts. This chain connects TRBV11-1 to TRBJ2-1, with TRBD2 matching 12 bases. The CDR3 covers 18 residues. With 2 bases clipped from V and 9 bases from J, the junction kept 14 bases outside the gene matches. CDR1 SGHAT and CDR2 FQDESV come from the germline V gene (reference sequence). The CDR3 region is CASSLMPSGRASPSEQFF. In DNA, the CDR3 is TGTGCCAGCAGCTTAATGCCTAGCGGGAGGGCCTCCCCTAGTGAGCAGTTCTTC.

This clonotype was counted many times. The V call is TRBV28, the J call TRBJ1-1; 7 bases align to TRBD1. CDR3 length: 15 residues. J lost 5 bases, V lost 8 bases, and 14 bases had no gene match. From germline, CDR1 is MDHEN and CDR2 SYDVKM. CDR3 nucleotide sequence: TGTGCCAGCCGTACAGGGGCGGCGGGGCCGACTGAAGCTTTCTTT. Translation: CASRTGAAGPTEAFF. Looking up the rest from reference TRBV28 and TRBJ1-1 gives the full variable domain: DVKVTQSSRYLVKRTGEKVFLECVQDMDHENMFWYRQDPGLGLRLIYFSYDVKMKEKGDIPEGYSVSREKKERFSLILESASTNQTSMYLCASRTGAAGPTEAFFGQGTRLTVV.

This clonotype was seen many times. For the CDR3, the DNA is TGTGCCAGCAGCGACCACGAAAACATTCAGTACTTC. Translated: CASSDHENIQYF. The chain employs TRBV7-9 and TRBJ2-4; unclear D gene. This CDR3 is 12 amino acids long. V was trimmed by 5 bases and J by 5 bases, leaving 7 bases between them. Germline CDR1 and CDR2: SEHNR and FQNEAQ (reference sequence).

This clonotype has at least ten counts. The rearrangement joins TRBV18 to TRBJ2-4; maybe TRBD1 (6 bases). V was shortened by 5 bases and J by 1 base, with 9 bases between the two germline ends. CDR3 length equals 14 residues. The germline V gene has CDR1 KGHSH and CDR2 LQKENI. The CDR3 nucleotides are TGTGCCAGCTCATCCGACAGGGCCAAAAACATTCAGTACTTC. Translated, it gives CASSSDRAKNIQYF.

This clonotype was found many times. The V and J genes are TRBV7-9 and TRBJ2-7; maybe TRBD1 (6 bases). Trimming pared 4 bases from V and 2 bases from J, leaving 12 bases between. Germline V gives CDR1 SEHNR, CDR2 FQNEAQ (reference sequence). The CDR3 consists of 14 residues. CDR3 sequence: CASSSGTPTYEQYF. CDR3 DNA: TGTGCCAGCAGCTCCGGGACACCCACCTACGAGCAGTACTTC. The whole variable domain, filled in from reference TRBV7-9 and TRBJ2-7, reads DTGVSQNPRHKITKRGQNVTFRCDPISEHNRLYWYRQTLGQGPEFLTYFQNEAQLEKSRLLSDRFSAERPKGSFSTLEIQRTEQGDSAMYLCASSSGTPTYEQYFGPGTRLTVT.

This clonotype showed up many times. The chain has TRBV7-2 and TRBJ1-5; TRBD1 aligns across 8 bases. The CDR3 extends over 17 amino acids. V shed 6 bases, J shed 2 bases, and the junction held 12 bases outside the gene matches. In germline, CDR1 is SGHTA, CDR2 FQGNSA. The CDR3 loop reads CASSPGQGTFRNQPQHF. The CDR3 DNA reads TGTGCCAGCAGTCCCGGACAGGGTACCTTTCGCAATCAGCCCCAGCATTTT.

The CDR3 spells CSEEVLATTRAYEQYF. CDR3 bases: TGCAGCGAAGAGGTACTAGCGACTACTCGTGCCTACGAGCAGTACTTC. This chain connects TRBV29-1 to TRBJ2-7; 7 nucleotides match TRBD2. The CDR3 runs to 16 residues. Germline values: CDR1 SQVTM, CDR2 ANQGSEA. The junction had 17 bases not matched to a gene; V was cut back by 7 bases and J by 2 bases.

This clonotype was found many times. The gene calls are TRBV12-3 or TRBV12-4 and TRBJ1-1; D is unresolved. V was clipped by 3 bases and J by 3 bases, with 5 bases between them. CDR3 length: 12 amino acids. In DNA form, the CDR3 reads TGTGCCAGCAGTTTTGGGTACACTGAAGCTTTCTTT. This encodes CASSFGYTEAFF.

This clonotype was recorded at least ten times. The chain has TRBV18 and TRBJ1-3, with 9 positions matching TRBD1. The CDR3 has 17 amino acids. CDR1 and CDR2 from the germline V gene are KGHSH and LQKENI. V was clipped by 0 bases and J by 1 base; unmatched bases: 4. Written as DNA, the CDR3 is TGTGCCAGCTCACCACCCCACAGGGGGCTTTCTGGAAACACCATATATTTT. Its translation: CASSPPHRGLSGNTIYF.

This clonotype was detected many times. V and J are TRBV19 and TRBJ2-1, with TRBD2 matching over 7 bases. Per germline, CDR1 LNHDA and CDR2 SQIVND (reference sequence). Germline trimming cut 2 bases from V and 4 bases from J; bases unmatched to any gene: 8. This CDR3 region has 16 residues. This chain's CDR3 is CASSISGTTPYNEQFF. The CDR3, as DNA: TGTGCCAGTAGTATATCCGGGACTACCCCTTACAATGAGCAGTTCTTC.

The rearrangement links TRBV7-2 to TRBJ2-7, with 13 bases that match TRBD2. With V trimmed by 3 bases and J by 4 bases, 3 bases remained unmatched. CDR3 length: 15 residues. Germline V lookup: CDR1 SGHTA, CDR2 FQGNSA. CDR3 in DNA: TGTGCCAGCAGCTTTGGACTAGCGGGAGCATACGAGCAGTACTTC. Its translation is CASSFGLAGAYEQYF.

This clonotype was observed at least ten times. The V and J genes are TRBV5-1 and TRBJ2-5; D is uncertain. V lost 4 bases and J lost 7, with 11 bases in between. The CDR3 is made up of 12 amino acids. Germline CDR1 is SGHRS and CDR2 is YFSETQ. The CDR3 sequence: CASSPSPGTQYF. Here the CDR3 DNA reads TGCGCCAGCAGCCCTTCGCCAGGGACCCAGTACTTC.

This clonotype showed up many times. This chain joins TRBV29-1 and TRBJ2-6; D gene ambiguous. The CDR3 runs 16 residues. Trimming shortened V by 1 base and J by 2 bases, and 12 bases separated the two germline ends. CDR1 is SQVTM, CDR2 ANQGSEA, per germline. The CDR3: CSVEGGTGPGANVLTF. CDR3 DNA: TGCAGCGTTGAAGGAGGAACGGGTCCTGGGGCCAACGTCCTGACTTTC. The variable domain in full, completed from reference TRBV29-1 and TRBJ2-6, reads SAVISQKPSRDICQRGTSLTIQCQVDSQVTMMFWYRQQPGQSLTLIATANQGSEATYESGFVIDKFPISRPNLTFSTLTVSNMSPEDSSIYLCSVEGGTGPGANVLTFGAGSRLTVL.

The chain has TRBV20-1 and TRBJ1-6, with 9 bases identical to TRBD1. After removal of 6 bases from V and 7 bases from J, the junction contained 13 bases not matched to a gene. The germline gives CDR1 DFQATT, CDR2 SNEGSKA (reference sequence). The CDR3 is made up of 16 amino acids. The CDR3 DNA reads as TGCAGTGCGATCCGGTGGGACAGGGAAGTAAATTCACCCCTCCACTTT. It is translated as CSAIRWDREVNSPLHF.

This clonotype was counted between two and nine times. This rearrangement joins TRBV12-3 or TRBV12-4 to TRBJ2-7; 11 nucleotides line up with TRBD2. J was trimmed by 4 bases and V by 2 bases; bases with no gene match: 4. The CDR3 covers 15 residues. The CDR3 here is CASSLPTSGKYEQYF. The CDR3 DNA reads TGTGCCAGCAGTTTACCGACTAGCGGGAAATACGAGCAGTACTTC.